This entry lists 16 T cell receptor beta chains sequenced from one sample in a study of siplizumab effects on memory and regulatory T cells. Assay used: immunoSEQ multiplex PCR; TCRdb lists only in-frame clones, some missing. This sample has about 64,000 clones, with just over 95% found just once. Sequenced sample: naive CD8+ T cells sorted from blood. These receptors were taken from a human donor in good health.

The gene calls are TRBV9 and TRBJ2-7; 9 bases match TRBD1. The ends lost 4 bases at V and 5 bases at J; junction bases unmatched: 10. CDR3 length equals 15 residues. Germline CDR1 and CDR2: SGDLS and YYNGEE. The chain's CDR3 is CASSSTQTGGNEQYF. In DNA, the CDR3 is TGTGCCAGCAGCTCCACACAGACAGGGGGTAACGAGCAGTACTTC.

The chain recombines TRBV6-1 with TRBJ1-5; D gene uncertain. This CDR3 is 15 amino acids long. V was shortened by 1 base and J by 0 bases, with 7 bases between the two germline ends. Germline V gives CDR1 MNHNS, CDR2 SASEGT. DNA of the CDR3: TGTGCCAGCAGTGAAGAAGTTTATAGCAATCAGCCCCAGCATTTT. This encodes CASSEEVYSNQPQHF.

The chain combines TRBV27 with TRBJ2-3; TRBD2 aligns across 12 bases. The germline V gene has CDR1 MNHEY and CDR2 SMNVEV (reference sequence). V was pared by 10 bases and J by 3 bases, with 14 bases of the junction left unmatched. This CDR3 is built from 17 residues. CDR3 amino acids: CATFAPRLAGVTDTQYF. Here the CDR3 DNA reads TGTGCCACCTTCGCACCTCGACTAGCGGGGGTGACAGATACGCAGTATTTT.

This chain links TRBV19 with TRBJ2-7, with a tentative D call TRBD1 (5 bases). CDR1 and CDR2 from the germline V gene are LNHDA and SQIVND (reference sequence). V was pared by 1 base and J by 7 bases, with 11 bases between. The length of the CDR3 is 13 residues. CDR3 sequence (DNA): TGTGCCAGTAGTATAGGCCAGGGAACAGAGCAGTACTTC. The encoded protein is CASSIGQGTEQYF.

Of note for this clone: Distinct nucleotide sequences in the sample also encode this CDR3. The chain couples TRBV7-3 to TRBJ2-2, with no clear D. V was pared by 5 bases and J by 4 bases, with 2 bases between. The CDR3 is 11 residues long. CDR1 is SGHTA and CDR2 is FQGTGA in the germline V gene. CDR3 nucleotides: TGTGCCAGCAGCAGCACCGGGGAGCTGTTTTTT. Translating gives CASSSTGELFF.

The genes are TRBV27 and TRBJ1-6; 10 nucleotides align to TRBD1. CDR1 and CDR2 (germline): MNHEY, SMNVEV (reference sequence). The V gene end was trimmed by 3 bases and the J gene end by 14 bases; junction bases not matched to a gene: 7. This CDR3 comprises 14 residues. CDR3 in DNA: TGTGCCAGCAGTTTCGGGACAGGGGAGGCAACCCTCCACTTT. It is translated as CASSFGTGEATLHF.

J is TRBJ2-3 and V is TRBV7-2; D possibly matches TRBD1 or TRBD2 (5 bases each). The V gene's germline CDR1 is SGHTA and CDR2 FQGNSA. The CDR3 totals 14 residues. The V gene lost 4 bases and the J gene lost 6 bases, with 14 bases spanning the gap. As DNA, the CDR3 is TGTGCCAGCAGCTCCGGGACGTCCGGCGATACGCAGTATTTT. Translating it yields CASSSGTSGDTQYF.

The rearrangement links TRBV11-2 to TRBJ2-5; 7 bases are shared with TRBD2. J was trimmed by 2 bases and V by 3 bases; bases with no gene match: 9. CDR3 length equals 16 residues. From germline, CDR1 is SGHAT and CDR2 FQNNGV. Here the CDR3 DNA reads TGTGCCAGCAGCTTGGGGGGGAGGACATTGCAAGAGACCCAGTACTTC. Translating gives CASSLGGRTLQETQYF.

The chain combines TRBV28 with TRBJ1-1; D is possibly TRBD1 (6 bases). From germline, CDR1 is MDHEN and CDR2 SYDVKM. V lost 6 bases to trimming and J lost 4 bases, with 15 bases between them. The CDR3 covers 14 residues. CDR3 sequence (DNA): TGTGCCAGCAGCAACCCCAGGGGCCTCACTGAAGCTTTCTTT. It specifies CASSNPRGLTEAFF.

The chain employs TRBV5-1 and TRBJ2-2, with 9 nucleotides matching TRBD2. Looked up from germline, CDR1 is SGHRS and CDR2 is YFSETQ. This CDR3 has 17 residues. V shed 0 bases, J shed 0 bases, and the junction held 3 bases outside the gene matches. The CDR3 DNA is TGCGCCAGCAGCTTGGGTAAGCGGGGGGCGAACACCGGGGAGCTGTTTTTT. This translates into CASSLGKRGANTGELFF.

This chain joins TRBV6-5 and TRBJ1-2, with D maybe TRBD1 (6 bases). Germline values: CDR1 MNHEY, CDR2 SVGAGI. This CDR3 spans 13 amino acids. Trimming took 6 bases from V and 6 from J, leaving 14 bases between them. The DNA of the CDR3 is TGTGCCAGCAGCCTACAGGGTAGCGATGGCTACACCTTC. It encodes CASSLQGSDGYTF.

The chain combines TRBV7-9 with TRBJ1-2, with 7 nucleotides matching TRBD1. The V and J ends lost 5 bases and 4 bases, in that order; junction bases with no gene match: 7. CDR1 is SEHNR and CDR2 is FQNEAQ in the germline V gene (reference sequence). The CDR3 sequence is 14 residues long. In nucleotides, the CDR3 is TGTGCCAGCAGCCCTAGGGACAGCCCCTATGGCTACACCTTC. It codes for CASSPRDSPYGYTF.

The V gene is TRBV5-4, the J gene TRBJ2-1, with D perhaps matching TRBD1 (5 bases). The CDR3 totals 16 residues. The V and J ends lost 3 bases and 0 bases respectively, with 13 bases between them. Germline V gene sequence: CDR1 SGHNT, CDR2 YYREEE (reference sequence). CDR3 in amino acids: CASSSGPRDSYNEQFF. The CDR3 nucleotides are TGTGCCAGCAGCTCCGGGCCCAGGGACTCCTACAATGAGCAGTTCTTC.

The chain recombines TRBV27 with TRBJ2-1; 11 bases align to TRBD2. Germline CDR1 reads MNHEY; CDR2 reads SMNVEV (reference sequence). The CDR3 has 15 amino acids. The V and J ends lost 5 bases and 5 bases, in that order; junction bases with no gene match: 5. The chain's CDR3 is CASSILAGGNNEQFF. The CDR3 nucleotides read TGTGCCAGCAGTATCCTAGCGGGGGGAAACAATGAGCAGTTCTTC.

This sequence joins TRBV5-4 and TRBJ2-6; the D is unclear. The germline V gene has CDR1 SGHNT and CDR2 YYREEE (reference sequence). There are 13 residues in the CDR3. Trimming stripped 7 bases from V and 3 bases from J, with 8 bases between. The CDR3, as DNA: TGTGCCAGCTACTTTGGTGGGGCCAACGTCCTGACTTTC. Amino acids: CASYFGGANVLTF.

The J gene is TRBJ2-5, the V gene TRBV4-1; D is unresolved. Trimming removed 1 base at V and 4 bases at J, with 7 bases between. Germline lookup yields CDR1 MGHRA and CDR2 YSYEKL. CDR3 length equals 13 residues. In DNA, the CDR3 is TGCGCCAGCAGCCAAGGGTGGGGAGAGACCCAGTACTTC. Its translation is CASSQGWGETQYF.